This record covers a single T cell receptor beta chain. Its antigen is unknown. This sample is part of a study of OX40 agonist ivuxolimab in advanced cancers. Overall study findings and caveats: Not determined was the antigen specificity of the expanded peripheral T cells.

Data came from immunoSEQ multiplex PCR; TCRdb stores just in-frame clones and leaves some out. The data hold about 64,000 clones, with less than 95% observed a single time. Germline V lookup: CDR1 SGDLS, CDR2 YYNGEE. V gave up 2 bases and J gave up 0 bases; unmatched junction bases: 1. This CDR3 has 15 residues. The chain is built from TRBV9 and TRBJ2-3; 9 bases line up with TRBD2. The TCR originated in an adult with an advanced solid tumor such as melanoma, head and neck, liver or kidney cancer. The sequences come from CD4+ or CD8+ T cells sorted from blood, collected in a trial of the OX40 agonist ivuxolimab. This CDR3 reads CASSVTSGSTDTQYF. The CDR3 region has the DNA TGTGCCAGCAGCGTGACTAGCGGCAGCACAGATACGCAGTATTTT.